A selection of T cell receptor beta chains follows, all from one sample in a study of blood T cells in healthy people across ages. One entry per CDR3 protein, called by TCRdb with MiXCR from the 5' RACE reads. The sample consists of about 1,400,000 distinct CDR3 sequences, around two fifths of them appearing once. The source material was blood. These receptor sequences come from a woman aged 18-35 years in good health. Both conserved end residues are part of each CDR3. A D gene is named only where the DNA matches it firmly. Expanded clones are given a class, and other clones once, few, many or no size at all.

>15|TRBD1|TRBJ2-1|TRBV7-2|-
TGTGCCAGCAGCCAGGGACAGGGGGCTAAGAATGAGCAGTTCTTC
CASSQGQGAKNEQFF
>15|TRBD2|TRBJ2-1|TRBV7-2|few
TGTGCCAGCAGCTTATCCCGTGGCGGGGGGGCAGGGCAGTTCTTC
CASSLSRGGGAGQFF
>16|-|TRBJ2-7|TRBV28|-
TGTGCCAGCAGTCCCTCCACGGGTGACGGGGCTCACGAGCAGTACTTC
CASSPSTGDGAHEQYF
>15|-|TRBJ2-2|TRBV6-5|once
TGTGCCAGCAGTGGGTTAACATCAGGCAGCGGGGAGCTGTTTTTT
CASSGLTSGSGELFF
>16|-|TRBJ2-2|TRBV3-1|-
TGTGCCAGCAGCCAGCTGGACATGACGAACACCGGGGAGCTGTTTTTT
CASSQLDMTNTGELFF
>16|TRBD2|TRBJ2-3|TRBV12-3/TRBV12-4|-
TGTGCCAGCAGTTTAGCGGGCGGGGGGCGGGCAGATACGCAGTATTTT
CASSLAGGGRADTQYF
>11|-|TRBJ2-7|TRBV29-1|many
TGCAGCGTTGAAAATGTGAGCGAGCAGTACTTC
CSVENVSEQYF
>15|-|TRBJ1-2|TRBV5-1|few
TGCGCCAGCAGCGATGGACTCCCTGGGGACTATGGCTACACCTTC
CASSDGLPGDYGYTF
>14|TRBD2|TRBJ2-5|TRBV12-5|few
TGTGCTAGTGAGCGGGGTAGTTTAACAGAGACCCAGTACTTC
CASERGSLTETQYF
>15|-|TRBJ2-3|TRBV5-1|-
TGCGCCAGCAGCTCACAGGGAAGGGGCACAGATACGCAGTATTTT
CASSSQGRGTDTQYF
>14|TRBD1|TRBJ2-7|TRBV4-1|-
TGCGCCAGCAGCCTGGGGACAGGGCCCCACGAGCAGTACTTC
CASSLGTGPHEQYF
>14|TRBD2|TRBJ2-1|TRBV6-2/TRBV6-3|-
TGTGCCAGCAGGCCGGGACTAGCGGCGAGGGAGCAGTTCTTC
CASRPGLAAREQFF
>14|TRBD2|TRBJ2-4|TRBV20-1|-
TGCAGTGCCGCCCCCGGGACTAGCGGAAACATTCAGTACTTC
CSAAPGTSGNIQYF
>15|TRBD1|TRBJ2-3|TRBV6-5|-
TGTGCCAGCAGGTCAACAGGGGGAAATACAGATACGCAGTATTTT
CASRSTGGNTDTQYF
>15|-|TRBJ2-1|TRBV15|few
TGTGCCACCAGCGACAGTGGGGTCTCCTACAATGAGCAGTTCTTC
CATSDSGVSYNEQFF
>16|TRBD1|TRBJ2-1|TRBV28|-
TGTGCCAGCAGTTCTCCCGGGACAGGGAATCCCAATGAGCAGTTCTTC
CASSSPGTGNPNEQFF
>16|TRBD2|TRBJ2-5|TRBV24-1|-
TGTGCCACCAGTGCCAGCGGGAGTCGTGCGGGAGAGGCCCAGTACTTC
CATSASGSRAGEAQYF
>14|-|TRBJ2-7|TRBV20-1|-
TGCAGTGCTAGAGCTAGCAATGGCCACTACGAGCAGTACTTC
CSARASNGHYEQYF
>13|-|TRBJ2-3|TRBV14|few
TGTGCCAGCAAAAAACCCGACACAGATACGCAGTATTTT
CASKKPDTDTQYF
>14|-|TRBJ1-6|TRBV30|-
TGTGCCTGGAATCGGCAGGTGAATAATTCACCCCTCCACTTT
CAWNRQVNNSPLHF
>12|-|TRBJ2-7|TRBV9|few
TGTGCCAGCAGCGTATTTGACGGCGAGCAGTACTTC
CASSVFDGEQYF
>15|-|TRBJ2-5|TRBV5-6|-
TGTGCCAGCAGCTTGGCCACGGGGGCCCAAGAGACCCAGTACTTC
CASSLATGAQETQYF
>17|TRBD2|TRBJ2-3|TRBV11-2|-
TGTGCCAGCAGCTTATTCTTAGCGGGGTCGATTACAGATACGCAGTATTTT
CASSLFLAGSITDTQYF